This TCR beta chain was captured by sequencing in a study of technical replicates of blood from four donors. CDR3 length: 13 amino acids. Germline values: CDR1 SGHVS, CDR2 FQNEAQ. The V end was cut by 4 bases, the J end by 6 bases, with 12 bases between. Only in-frame clones appear in the TCRdb table, and some are missing; sequencing was by immunoSEQ multiplex PCR. This table holds approximately 70,000 clones, around 97% found once. The chain employs TRBV7-8 and TRBJ1-1, with D possibly being TRBD1 (5 bases). Sequences were obtained from T cells isolated from PBMCs. This clonotype was sampled from a human donor in good health. The CDR3 sequence is CASSYRAGPEAFF. Written as DNA, the CDR3 is TGTGCCAGCAGCTATAGGGCAGGGCCTGAAGCTTTCTTT.